These T cell receptor beta chains were read from a single sample in a study of read filtering for tumor transcriptome and immune sequencing. TCRdb fed the reads into MiXCR, producing one record per CDR3 protein. The data contain 55,000 to 60,000 distinct CDR3 sequences, 9% to 15% of them seen just once; the ten biggest clones take up 16%. Sequenced input: a population of CD138-negative cells sorted from bone marrow. These receptors originate from a donor aged 40 or over with multiple myeloma. CDR3s include the opening cysteine and the closing phenylalanine or tryptophan. Each record gives: V gene, D gene, J gene, clone size, CDR3 protein, CDR3 DNA. D genes are given only for firm matches. A clone size is listed for some rows: how often the clone was seen (once, few, many), or a class if it is expanded.

>TRBV5-1|-|TRBJ2-3|many
CASSMTEVGGTQYF
TGCGCCAGCAGCATGACCGAGGTTGGGGGTACGCAGTATTTT
>TRBV29-1|-|TRBJ2-5|many
CSVEVQQETQYF
TGCAGCGTAGAGGTTCAGCAAGAGACCCAGTACTTC
>TRBV20-1|-|TRBJ1-1|many
CSAWPLTGNTEAFF
TGCAGTGCTTGGCCCCTGACAGGGAACACTGAAGCTTTCTTT
>TRBV20-1|-|TRBJ1-6|-
CSASLVEDSPLHF
TGCAGTGCTAGTCTCGTGGAGGATTCACCCCTCCACTTT
>TRBV7-8|-|TRBJ1-3|once
CASSFPTGSSGNTIYF
TGTGCCAGCAGCTTCCCGACAGGAAGCTCTGGAAACACCATATATTTT
>TRBV7-2|-|TRBJ2-3|many
CASSQWTEDTQYF
TGTGCCAGCAGCCAATGGACAGAAGATACGCAGTATTTT
>TRBV5-8|-|TRBJ2-7|-
CASSFRTGPWYEQYF
TGTGCCAGCAGCTTCCGAACAGGCCCTTGGTACGAGCAGTACTTC
>TRBV11-2|-|TRBJ1-2|many
CASSLDIGQAYGYTF
TGTGCCAGCAGCTTAGATATAGGGCAGGCTTATGGCTACACCTTC
>TRBV20-1|-|TRBJ1-1|many
CSAPGPGNTEAFF
TGCAGTGCCCCGGGCCCAGGGAACACTGAAGCTTTCTTT
>TRBV28|-|TRBJ1-2|many
CASSLKGGIYGYTF
TGTGCCAGCAGTTTGAAAGGAGGGATCTATGGCTACACCTTC
>TRBV5-1|-|TRBJ2-2|few
CASSLLQNTGELFF
TGCGCCAGCAGCTTGCTACAGAACACCGGGGAGCTGTTTTTT
>TRBV20-1|-|TRBJ2-5|many
CSAILQETQYF
TGCAGTGCTATACTTCAAGAGACCCAGTACTTC
>TRBV19|TRBD2|TRBJ2-1|many
CASRTETSGRDEQFF
TGTGCCAGTAGAACGGAGACTAGCGGCAGAGATGAGCAGTTCTTC
>TRBV7-2|-|TRBJ2-3|-
CASSFQDRDTQYF
TGTGCCAGCAGCTTCCAGGATCGGGATACGCAGTATTTT
>TRBV5-1|TRBD1|TRBJ2-5|few
CASSPGQGVTQYF
TGCGCCAGCAGCCCAGGACAGGGGGTGACCCAGTACTTC
>TRBV11-3|TRBD1|TRBJ2-1|many
CASSRPGQRKNEQFF
TGTGCCAGCAGCAGACCGGGACAGCGAAAAAATGAGCAGTTCTTC
>TRBV28|TRBD1|TRBJ1-1|many
CASSPGGAGTEAFF
TGTGCCAGCAGTCCAGGGGGCGCGGGCACTGAAGCTTTCTTT
>TRBV29-1|-|TRBJ2-3|many
CSQGQQRGDTQYF
TGCAGCCAAGGACAGCAAAGAGGAGATACGCAGTATTTT
>TRBV27|TRBD2|TRBJ2-7|few
CASSFVAGRSEQYF
TGTGCCAGCAGTTTCGTAGCGGGGCGTTCTGAGCAGTACTTC
>TRBV18|-|TRBJ1-1|many
CASSPGQFNTEAFF
TGTGCCAGCTCACCTGGACAGTTTAACACTGAAGCTTTCTTT
>TRBV20-1|-|TRBJ2-3|many
CSAMPWGASTDTQYF
TGCAGTGCTATGCCCTGGGGGGCTAGCACAGATACGCAGTATTTT
>TRBV27|-|TRBJ2-7|many
CASSLSFGSYEQYF
TGTGCCAGCAGTTTATCTTTCGGATCCTACGAGCAGTACTTC
>TRBV20-1|TRBD2|TRBJ2-3|many
CSAGSGGPTWGTDTQYF
TGCAGTGCTGGAAGCGGGGGGCCGACATGGGGCACAGATACGCAGTATTTT
>TRBV7-2|-|TRBJ2-1|many
CASSLRVLNEQFF
TGTGCCAGCAGCTTACGGGTACTAAATGAGCAGTTCTTC
>TRBV25-1|TRBD1|TRBJ2-5|many
CASAPSRTGTLTQYF
TGTGCCAGCGCACCGTCTAGGACAGGGACTTTGACCCAGTACTTC
>TRBV20-1|-|TRBJ1-2|many
CSADKQPNYGYTF
TGCAGTGCCGACAAACAGCCTAACTATGGCTACACCTTC
>TRBV5-1|TRBD1|TRBJ2-3|-
CASSLDRASTDTQYF
TGCGCCAGCAGCCTGGACAGGGCGAGCACAGATACGCAGTATTTT
>TRBV24-1|-|TRBJ2-2|many
CATSSWRDIGELFF
TGTGCCACCAGTTCATGGAGGGATATCGGGGAGCTGTTTTTT
>TRBV5-6|TRBD1|TRBJ2-3|few
CASSFPGQGGTDTQYF
TGTGCCAGCAGCTTCCCTGGACAGGGCGGCACAGATACGCAGTATTTT